This T cell receptor beta chain was identified during a study of blood T cell repertoires in COVID-19. Background on the study: Material from acute and convalescent COVID-19 was sourced from the United States, Italy and Spain. From T cells, B-cell-depleted T cells, or PBMCs came the material, which was cDNA or gDNA.

In the source study's methods: Cell counts per sample came from amplifying reference gene primers. Sequencing was performed with immunoSEQ multiplex PCR; in TCRdb, only in-frame clones are kept and a portion is missing. V, J and clone size derive from that table, while D and trimming were established from the DNA sequence. Of some 150,000 clones listed, 80% to 85% are singletons. CDR1 is SGHAT and CDR2 is FQNNGV in the germline V gene. The CDR3 runs 13 residues. Trimming left V 5 bases short and J 10 bases short, with 15 bases between. The gene calls are TRBV11-2 and TRBJ2-1, with D possibly being TRBD2 (7 bases). This clonotype was obtained from a human donor in a cohort sampled during active COVID-19. The sample comprised peripheral blood. CDR3 residues: CASSPTRGGEQFF. In nucleotides, the CDR3 is TGTGCCAGCAGCCCCACAAGGGGGGGAGAGCAGTTCTTC. Complete variable domain (other parts from reference TRBV11-2 and TRBJ2-1): EAGVAQSPRYKIIEKRQSVAFWCNPISGHATLYWYQQILGQGPKLLIQFQNNGVVDDSQLPKDRFSAERLKGVDSTLKIQPAKLEDSAVYLCASSPTRGGEQFFGPGTRLTVL.